Sequencing of this T cell receptor beta chain was carried out in a study of blood T cell repertoires in COVID-19. Here immunoSEQ multiplex PCR was the method, and the copy in TCRdb shows in-frame clones only, minus some. This sample has fewer than 120,000 clones, with approximately 70% found just once. From germline, CDR1 is MNHEY and CDR2 SVGEGT. The ends were cut back, 6 bases at V and 4 bases at J, with 12 bases in the middle. The CDR3 spans 13 residues. The source material was peripheral blood. The receptor's source is a woman in her fifties or sixties with acute or convalescent COVID-19. This sequence joins TRBV6-2 or TRBV6-3 and TRBJ1-2; maybe TRBD1 (6 bases). CDR3 in DNA: TGTGCCAGCAGATACGGGGGCGCCTATGGCTACACCTTC. Its protein is CASRYGGAYGYTF.